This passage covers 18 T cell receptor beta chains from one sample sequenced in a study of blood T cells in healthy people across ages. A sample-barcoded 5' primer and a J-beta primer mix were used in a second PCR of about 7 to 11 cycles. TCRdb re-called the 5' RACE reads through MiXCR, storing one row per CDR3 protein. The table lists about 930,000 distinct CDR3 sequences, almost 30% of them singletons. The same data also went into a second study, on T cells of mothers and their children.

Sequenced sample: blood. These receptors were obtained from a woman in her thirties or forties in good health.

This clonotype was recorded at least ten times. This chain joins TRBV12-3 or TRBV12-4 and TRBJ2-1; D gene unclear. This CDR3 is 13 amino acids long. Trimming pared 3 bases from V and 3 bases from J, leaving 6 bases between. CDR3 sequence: CASSFYSYNEQFF. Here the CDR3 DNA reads TGTGCCAGCAGTTTTTACAGCTACAATGAGCAGTTCTTC.

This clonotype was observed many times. CDR3 DNA sequence: TGCGCCAGCAGCAGCGAGGGGCGGGGCGAGCAGTACTTC. This sequence encodes CASSSEGRGEQYF. The chain has TRBV5-1 and TRBJ2-7; possibly TRBD2 for D (6 bases). This CDR3 has 13 amino acids. With 4 bases removed from V and 6 bases from J, the gap between germline ends came to 14 bases. Germline V gives CDR1 SGHRS, CDR2 YFSETQ.

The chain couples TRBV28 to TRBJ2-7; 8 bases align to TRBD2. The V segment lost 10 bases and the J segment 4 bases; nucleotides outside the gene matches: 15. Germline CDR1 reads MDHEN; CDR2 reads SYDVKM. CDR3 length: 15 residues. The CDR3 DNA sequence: TGTGCCACCCTCCCCGCGGGGGGCGCGATATACGAGCAGTACTTC. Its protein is CATLPAGGAIYEQYF.

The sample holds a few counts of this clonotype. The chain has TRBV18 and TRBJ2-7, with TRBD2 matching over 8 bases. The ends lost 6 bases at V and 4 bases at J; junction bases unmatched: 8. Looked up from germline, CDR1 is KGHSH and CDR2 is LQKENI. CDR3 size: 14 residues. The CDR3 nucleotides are TGTGCCAGCTCCATCTCCCGGGGGGGTTACGAGCAGTACTTC. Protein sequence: CASSISRGGYEQYF.

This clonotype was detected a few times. The CDR3 DNA reads TGTGCCAGCAGCTTGTCCGGGACAGGGTTTAATGGCTACACCTTC. It codes for CASSLSGTGFNGYTF. The gene calls are TRBV7-2 and TRBJ1-2, with 9 bases identical to TRBD1. V shed 3 bases and J 6 bases; nucleotides not matched to a gene: 8. CDR1 is SGHTA and CDR2 is FQGNSA in the germline V gene. The CDR3 consists of 15 residues.

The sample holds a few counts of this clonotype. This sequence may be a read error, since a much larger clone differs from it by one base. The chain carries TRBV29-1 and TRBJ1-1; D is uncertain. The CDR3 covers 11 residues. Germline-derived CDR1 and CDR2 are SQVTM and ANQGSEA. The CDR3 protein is CGVVQNPEAFF. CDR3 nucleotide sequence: TGCGGCGTTGTACAAAACCCTGAAGCTTTCTTT. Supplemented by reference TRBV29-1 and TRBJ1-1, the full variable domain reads SAVISQKPSRDICQRGTSLTIQCQVDSQVTMMFWYRQQPGQSLTLIATANQGSEATYESGFVIDKFPISRPNLTFSTLTVSNMSPEDSSIYLCGVVQNPEAFFGQGTRLTVV.

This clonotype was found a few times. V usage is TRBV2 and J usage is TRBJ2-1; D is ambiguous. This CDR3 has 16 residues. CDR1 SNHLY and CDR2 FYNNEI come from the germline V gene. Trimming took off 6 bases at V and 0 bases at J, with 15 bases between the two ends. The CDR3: CASRSNGLSSYNEQFF. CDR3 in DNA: TGTGCCAGCAGGTCCAACGGGTTATCCTCCTACAATGAGCAGTTCTTC.

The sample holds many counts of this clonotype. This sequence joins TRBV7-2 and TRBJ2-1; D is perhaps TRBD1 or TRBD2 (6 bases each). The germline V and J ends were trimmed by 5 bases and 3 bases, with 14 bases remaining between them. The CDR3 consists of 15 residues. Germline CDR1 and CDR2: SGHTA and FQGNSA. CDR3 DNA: TGTGCCAGCAGCGTCCAAGGGGGACTCTACAATGAGCAGTTCTTC. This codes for CASSVQGGLYNEQFF.

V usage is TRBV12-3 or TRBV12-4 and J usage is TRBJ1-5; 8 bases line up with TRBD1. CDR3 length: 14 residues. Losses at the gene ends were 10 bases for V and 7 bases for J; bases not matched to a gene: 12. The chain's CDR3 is CATTTGQGEQPQHF. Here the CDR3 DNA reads TGTGCCACCACGACCGGACAGGGTGAACAGCCCCAGCATTTT.

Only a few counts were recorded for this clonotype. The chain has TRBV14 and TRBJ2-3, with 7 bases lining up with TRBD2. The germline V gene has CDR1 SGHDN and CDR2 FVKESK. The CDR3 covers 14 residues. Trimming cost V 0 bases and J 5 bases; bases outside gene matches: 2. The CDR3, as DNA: TGTGCCAGCAGCCAAGACGGGGAGGGAGATACGCAGTATTTT. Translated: CASSQDGEGDTQYF.

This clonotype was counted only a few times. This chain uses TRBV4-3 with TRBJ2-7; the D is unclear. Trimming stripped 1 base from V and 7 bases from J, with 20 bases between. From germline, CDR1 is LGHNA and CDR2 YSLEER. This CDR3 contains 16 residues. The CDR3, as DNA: TGCGCCAGCAGCCAAGGTGGCCTCCCAAATATCAATGAGCAGTACTTC. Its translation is CASSQGGLPNINEQYF.

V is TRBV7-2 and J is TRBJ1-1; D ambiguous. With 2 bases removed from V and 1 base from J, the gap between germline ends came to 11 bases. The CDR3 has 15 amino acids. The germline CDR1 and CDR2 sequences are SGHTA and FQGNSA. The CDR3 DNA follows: TGTGCCAGCAGCTTAAGGGCAGCCACGAACACTGAAGCTTTCTTT. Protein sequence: CASSLRAATNTEAFF.

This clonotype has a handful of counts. CDR3 nucleotide sequence: TGTGCCACCAGCAGAGTGACTAGCGGGACCCCCACAGATACGCAGTATTTT. Its translation: CATSRVTSGTPTDTQYF. The gene calls are TRBV15 and TRBJ2-3, with TRBD2 identical over 11 bases. Unmatched junction bases numbered 5, after V lost 1 base and J lost 2 bases. Germline CDR1 and CDR2: LNHNV and YYDKDF (reference sequence). CDR3 size: 17 residues.

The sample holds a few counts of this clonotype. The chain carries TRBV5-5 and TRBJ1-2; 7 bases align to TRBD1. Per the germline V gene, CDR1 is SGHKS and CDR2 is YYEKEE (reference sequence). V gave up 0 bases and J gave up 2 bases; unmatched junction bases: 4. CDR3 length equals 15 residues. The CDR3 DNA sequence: TGTGCCAGCAGCTTGGCCCCGGACAGGAACTATGGCTACACCTTC. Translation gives CASSLAPDRNYGYTF.

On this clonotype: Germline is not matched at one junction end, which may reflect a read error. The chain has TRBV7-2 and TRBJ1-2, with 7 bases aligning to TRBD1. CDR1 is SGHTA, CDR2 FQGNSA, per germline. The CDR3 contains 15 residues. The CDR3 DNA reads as TGTGCCGGCAGCTTAGATCGGGACAGCATCTATGGCTACACCTTC. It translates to CAGSLDRDSIYGYTF.

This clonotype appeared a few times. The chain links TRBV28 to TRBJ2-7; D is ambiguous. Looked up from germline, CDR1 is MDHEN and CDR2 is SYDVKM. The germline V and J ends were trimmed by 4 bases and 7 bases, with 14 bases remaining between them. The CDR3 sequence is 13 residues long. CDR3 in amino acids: CASSSLSLFEQYF. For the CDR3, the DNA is TGTGCCAGCAGTTCCCTAAGCTTGTTTGAGCAGTACTTC.

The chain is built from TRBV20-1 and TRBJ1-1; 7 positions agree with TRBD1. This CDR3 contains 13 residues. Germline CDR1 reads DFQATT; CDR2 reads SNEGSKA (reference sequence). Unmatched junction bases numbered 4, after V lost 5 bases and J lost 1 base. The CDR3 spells CSAARQGNTEAFF. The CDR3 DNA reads TGCAGTGCTGCCCGACAGGGGAACACTGAAGCTTTCTTT.

CDR3 loop: CASSEAWGPYNEQFF. The CDR3 DNA follows: TGTGCCAGCAGTGAAGCGTGGGGGCCTTACAATGAGCAGTTCTTC. This chain links TRBV6-1 with TRBJ2-1, with D possibly TRBD1 on 6 matching bases. In germline, CDR1 is MNHNS, CDR2 SASEGT. The germline V and J ends were trimmed by 0 bases and 4 bases, with 10 bases remaining between them. This CDR3 contains 15 residues.